The clone carrying this TCR beta chain came up a few times. Its specificity is unknown. From germline, CDR1 is MDHEN and CDR2 SYDVKM. V was shortened by 5 bases and J by 5 bases, with 14 bases between the two germline ends. This CDR3 contains 14 residues. The PCR contained 60 Vbeta and 13 Jbeta primers. Assay used: immunoSEQ multiplex PCR; TCRdb lists only in-frame clones, some missing. This sample yields over 100,000 clones, of which around 77% are seen a single time; roughly 4.2% belongs to the top ten. This record comes from a study of cytomegalovirus exposure and HLA in healthy donors. General observations from the study: A later analysis, which compared TCR beta chains of equal frequency, found the HLA-associated ones more clonally expanded. The authors excluded some V segments, including TRBV6-2 and TRBV6-3, as indistinguishable. A link between a missense DCLRE1C variant and TCR beta V- and J-gene trimming emerged from a later analysis.

The TCR comes from a male donor in good health and CMV-seropositive. Specimen: PBMCs. The chain joins TRBV28 to TRBJ2-3; a possible D gene is TRBD2 (5 bases). CDR3 bases: TGTGCCAGCAGTCCCACTAGTGACTTAGATACGCAGTATTTT. Its protein product is CASSPTSDLDTQYF.